The 8 T cell receptor beta chains below all came from one sample that was sequenced in a study of cytomegalovirus exposure and HLA in healthy donors. Researchers ran the PCR with 60 Vbeta and 13 Jbeta primers. Sequencing used immunoSEQ multiplex PCR; TCRdb keeps in-frame clones, though not all of them. This sample yields roughly 100,000 clones, of which about 77% are seen a single time; approximately 10% belongs to the top ten. The source material was PBMCs. The receptor source for this set is a woman younger than 30 in good health and CMV-seropositive.

J is TRBJ2-7 and V is TRBV14; possible D gene TRBD2, 6 bases. Germline values: CDR1 SGHDN, CDR2 FVKESK. The ends were cut back, 0 bases at V and 1 base at J, with 16 bases in the middle. CDR3 length equals 17 residues. The CDR3 nucleotides are TGTGCCAGCAGCCAAGAGCGGGGTCCCGGCCCTTCCTACGAGCAGTACTTC. Amino acid sequence: CASSQERGPGPSYEQYF.

This sequence joins TRBV27 and TRBJ2-3; TRBD2 matches at 7 bases. Germline assignment: CDR1 MNHEY and CDR2 SMNVEV (reference sequence). V lost 5 bases, J lost 2 bases, and 10 bases stayed unmatched. The CDR3 sequence is 16 residues long. DNA for the CDR3: TGTGCCAGCAGTCCTGCTAGCGGAGAGCACACAGATACGCAGTATTTT. As protein: CASSPASGEHTDTQYF.

The chain uses TRBV7-3 and TRBJ2-3; TRBD2 agrees at 15 bases. CDR1 SGHTA and CDR2 FQGTGA come from the germline V gene. The CDR3 extends over 21 amino acids. V lost 2 bases, J lost 0 bases, and 12 bases stayed unmatched. Here the CDR3 DNA reads TGTGCCAGCAGCTTATTGAGCCCTTGGACTAGCGGGAGGGCTAGCACAGATACGCAGTATTTT. Protein: CASSLLSPWTSGRASTDTQYF. The full variable domain, in which reference TRBV7-3 and TRBJ2-3 provide the parts outside the CDR3, is GAGVSQTPSNKVTEKGKYVELRCDPISGHTALYWYRQSLGQGPEFLIYFQGTGAADDSGLPNDRFFAVRPEGSVSTLKIQRTERGDSAVYLCASSLLSPWTSGRASTDTQYFGPGTRLTVL.

This clone was recorded only once. This rearrangement joins TRBV9 to TRBJ2-2, with D hard to call. There are 15 residues in the CDR3. The germline V gene encodes CDR1 SGDLS and CDR2 YYNGEE. V was pared by 4 bases and J by 3 bases, with 13 bases between. The CDR3 region has the DNA TGTGCCAGCAGCCCCTCACCCTATGACACCGGGGAGCTGTTTTTT. Translating it yields CASSPSPYDTGELFF.

This chain uses TRBV29-1 with TRBJ2-4; 9 bases agree with TRBD2. The CDR3 consists of 13 residues. In germline, CDR1 is SQVTM, CDR2 ANQGSEA. V was pared by 8 bases and J by 8 bases, with 10 bases of the junction left unmatched. The chain's CDR3 is CSFAGGRGDIQYF. The CDR3 DNA sequence: TGCAGCTTCGCTGGCGGGAGGGGGGACATTCAGTACTTC.

The genes are TRBV15 and TRBJ1-4; D is uncertain. Germline V CDR1 and CDR2: LNHNV, YYDKDF (reference sequence). The CDR3 is 16 amino acids. The V end was cut by 5 bases, the J end by 7 bases, with 20 bases between. The CDR3 DNA is TGTGCCACCAGCTTTCCCGGGGTGGTCCGCTTTGAAAAACTGTTTTTT. Its protein is CATSFPGVVRFEKLFF.

The chain recombines TRBV7-2 with TRBJ1-2; TRBD1 matches at 9 bases. The germline V gene encodes CDR1 SGHTA and CDR2 FQGNSA. The CDR3 consists of 13 residues. J gave up 8 bases and V 3 bases, and 4 bases lay outside the gene matches. CDR3: CASSLGQGRGYTF. The CDR3 region has the DNA TGTGCCAGCAGCTTGGGACAGGGCCGGGGCTACACCTTC.

This clone was picked up one time. In nucleotides, the CDR3 is TGTGCCAGCAGCGACCGTAGGACAGGGGGCGTCGCGAACACCGGGGAGCTGTTTTTT. It codes for CASSDRRTGGVANTGELFF. The chain employs TRBV6-4 and TRBJ2-2, with 11 bases matching TRBD1. Germline V lookup: CDR1 MRHNA, CDR2 SNTAGT. There are 19 residues in the CDR3. V shed 6 bases and J 0 bases; nucleotides not matched to a gene: 12.